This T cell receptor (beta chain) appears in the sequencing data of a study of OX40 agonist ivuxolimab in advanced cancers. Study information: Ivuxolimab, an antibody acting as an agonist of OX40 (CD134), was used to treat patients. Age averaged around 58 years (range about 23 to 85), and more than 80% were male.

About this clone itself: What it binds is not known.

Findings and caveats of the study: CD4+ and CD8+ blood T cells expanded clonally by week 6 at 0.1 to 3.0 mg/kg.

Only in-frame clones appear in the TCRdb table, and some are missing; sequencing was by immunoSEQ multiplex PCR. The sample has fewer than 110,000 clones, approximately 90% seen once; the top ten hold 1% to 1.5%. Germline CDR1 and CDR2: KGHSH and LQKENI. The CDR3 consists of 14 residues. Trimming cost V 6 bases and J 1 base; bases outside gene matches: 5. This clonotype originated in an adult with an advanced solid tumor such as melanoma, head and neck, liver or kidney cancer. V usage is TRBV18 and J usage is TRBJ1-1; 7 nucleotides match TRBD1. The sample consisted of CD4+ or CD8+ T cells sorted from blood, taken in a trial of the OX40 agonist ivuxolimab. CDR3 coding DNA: TGTGCCAGCTCGGGGACAGTCCAGAACACTGAAGCTTTCTTT. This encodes CASSGTVQNTEAFF.